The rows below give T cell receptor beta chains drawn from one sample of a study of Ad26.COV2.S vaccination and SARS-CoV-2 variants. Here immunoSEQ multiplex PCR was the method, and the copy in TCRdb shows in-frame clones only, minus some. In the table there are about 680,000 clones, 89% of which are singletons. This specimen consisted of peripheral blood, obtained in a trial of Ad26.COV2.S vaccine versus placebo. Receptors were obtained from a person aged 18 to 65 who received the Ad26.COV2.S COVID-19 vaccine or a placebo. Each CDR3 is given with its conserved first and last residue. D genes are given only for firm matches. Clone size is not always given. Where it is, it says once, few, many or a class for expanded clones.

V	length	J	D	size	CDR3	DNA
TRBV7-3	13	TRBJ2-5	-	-	CASSPLAQETQYF	TGTGCCAGCAGCCCGTTAGCGCAGGAGACCCAGTACTTC
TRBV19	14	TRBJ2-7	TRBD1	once	CASSFGQGWGEQYF	TGTGCCAGTAGTTTCGGACAGGGCTGGGGCGAGCAGTACTTC
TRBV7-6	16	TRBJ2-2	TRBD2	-	CASSPSGRAGTGELFF	TGTGCCAGCAGCCCGAGTGGGAGGGCAGGCACCGGGGAGCTGTTTTTT
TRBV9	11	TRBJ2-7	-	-	CASGSSGEQYF	TGTGCCAGCGGGAGTTCCGGCGAGCAGTACTTC
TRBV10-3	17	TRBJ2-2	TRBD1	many	CAISKGQGAVGTGELFF	TGTGCCATCAGTAAAGGACAGGGGGCCGTTGGCACCGGGGAGCTGTTTTTT
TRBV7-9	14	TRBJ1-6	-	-	CASRSDAEISPLHF	TGTGCCAGCAGGAGCGACGCGGAGATCTCACCCCTCCACTTT
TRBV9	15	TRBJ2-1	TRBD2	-	CASSVTGLPYNEQFF	TGTGCCAGCAGCGTAACGGGACTACCTTACAATGAGCAGTTCTTC
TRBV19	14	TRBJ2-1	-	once	CASSIFRGLNEQFF	TGTGCCAGTAGTATTTTCAGGGGTCTCAATGAGCAGTTCTTC
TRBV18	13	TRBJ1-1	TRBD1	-	CASSRQGVTEAFF	TGTGCCAGCTCAAGACAGGGGGTCACTGAAGCTTTCTTT
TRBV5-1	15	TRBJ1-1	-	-	CASSLEYSRSTEAFF	TGCGCCAGCAGCTTGGAATATTCCCGTTCCACTGAAGCTTTCTTT
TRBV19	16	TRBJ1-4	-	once	CASSIDRDTIGEKLFF	TGTGCCAGTAGTATAGATAGGGATACAATTGGTGAAAAACTGTTTTTT
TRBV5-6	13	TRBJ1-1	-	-	CASSRVSYTEAFF	TGTGCCAGCAGCCGGGTGTCGTACACTGAAGCTTTCTTT
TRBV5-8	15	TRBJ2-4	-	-	CASSLGLDSQNIQYF	TGTGCCAGCAGCTTGGGGTTGGACTCCCAAAACATTCAGTACTTC
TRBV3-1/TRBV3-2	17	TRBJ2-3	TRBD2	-	CASSHHSGTGGSDTQYF	TGTGCCAGCAGCCATCACTCGGGGACGGGAGGCTCAGATACGCAGTATTTT
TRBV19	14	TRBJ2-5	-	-	CASSISTTQETQYF	TGTGCCAGTAGTATATCGACTACCCAAGAGACCCAGTACTTC
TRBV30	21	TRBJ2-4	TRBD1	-	CAWSVKRDRGSTTIAKNIQYF	TGTGCCTGGAGTGTAAAACGGGACAGGGGATCCACTACCATAGCCAAAAACATTCAGTACTTC
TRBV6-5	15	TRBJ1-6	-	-	CASSSSVGYNSPLHF	TGTGCCAGCAGTTCCTCGGTCGGTTATAATTCACCCCTCCACTTT
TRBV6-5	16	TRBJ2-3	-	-	CASSSTKGGPPDTQYF	TGTGCCAGCAGTTCGACGAAGGGGGGACCCCCAGATACGCAGTATTTT
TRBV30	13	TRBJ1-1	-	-	CAWSTTGRTEAFF	TGTGCCTGGAGTACAACAGGGAGGACTGAAGCTTTCTTT
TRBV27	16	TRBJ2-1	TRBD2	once	CASSPDYSGSLREQFF	TGTGCCAGCAGTCCGGACTACAGCGGGAGCCTCCGTGAGCAGTTCTTC
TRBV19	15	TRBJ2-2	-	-	CASSIDRAGLGELFF	TGTGCCAGTAGTATAGATCGGGCAGGCCTAGGGGAGCTGTTTTTT
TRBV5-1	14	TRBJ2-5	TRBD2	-	CASSFEAAGETQYF	TGCGCCAGCAGCTTCGAAGCAGCGGGGGAGACCCAGTACTTC
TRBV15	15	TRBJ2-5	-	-	CATSYGRAVEETQYF	TGTGCCACCAGCTATGGTCGGGCGGTAGAAGAGACCCAGTACTTC
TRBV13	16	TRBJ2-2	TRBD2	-	CASSEGLAGNTGELFF	TGTGCCAGCAGCGAAGGACTAGCGGGGAACACCGGGGAGCTGTTTTTT
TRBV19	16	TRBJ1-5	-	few	CASSATGTVFNQPQHF	TGTGCCAGTAGTGCCACCGGGACGGTCTTCAATCAGCCCCAGCATTTT
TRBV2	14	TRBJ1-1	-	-	CASRLLTQFTEAFF	TGTGCCAGCAGGCTGTTGACCCAGTTCACTGAAGCTTTCTTT
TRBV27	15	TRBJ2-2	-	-	CASSLNSPGTGELFF	TGTGCCAGCAGTTTAAACTCCCCAGGCACCGGGGAGCTGTTTTTT
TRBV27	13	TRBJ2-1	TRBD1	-	CASSRQGYNEQFF	TGTGCCAGCTCAAGACAGGGTTACAATGAGCAGTTCTTC
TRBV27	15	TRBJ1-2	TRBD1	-	CASRPGGQLNYGYTF	TGTGCCAGCAGACCAGGGGGACAACTTAACTATGGCTACACCTTC
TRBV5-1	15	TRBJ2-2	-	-	CASSLAGGPLGELFF	TGCGCCAGCAGCTTGGCCGGGGGCCCTCTCGGGGAGCTGTTTTTT
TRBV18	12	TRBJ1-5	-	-	CASSPPGEVQHF	TGTGCCAGCTCACCACCCGGAGAAGTCCAGCATTTT
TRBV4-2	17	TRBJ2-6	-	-	CASSQDRRNSGANVLTF	TGTGCCAGCAGCCAAGACCGGAGAAACTCTGGGGCCAACGTCCTGACTTTC
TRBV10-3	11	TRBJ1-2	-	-	CAIRDSGGYTF	TGTGCCATCAGGGACTCGGGGGGCTACACCTTC
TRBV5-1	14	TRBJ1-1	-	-	CASSAYIGNTEAFF	TGCGCCAGCAGCGCCTATATCGGGAACACTGAAGCTTTCTTT
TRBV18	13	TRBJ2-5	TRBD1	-	CASQGQIQETQYF	TGTGCCAGCCAGGGACAGATCCAAGAGACCCAGTACTTC
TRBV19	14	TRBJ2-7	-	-	CASSALGLSYEQYF	TGTGCCAGTAGTGCACTAGGCCTCTCCTACGAGCAGTACTTC
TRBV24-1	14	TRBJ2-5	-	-	CATSGGGVGETQYF	TGTGCCACCAGTGGAGGAGGGGTGGGGGAGACCCAGTACTTC
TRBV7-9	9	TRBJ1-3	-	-	CASGDTIYF	TGTGCCAGCGGGGACACCATATATTTT
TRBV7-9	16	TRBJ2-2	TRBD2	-	CASSFSTSGTDGELFF	TGTGCCAGCAGCTTCAGTACTAGCGGGACCGACGGGGAGCTGTTTTTT
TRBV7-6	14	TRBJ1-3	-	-	CASSLGHLGNTIYF	TGTGCCAGCAGCTTAGGACATCTAGGAAACACCATATATTTT
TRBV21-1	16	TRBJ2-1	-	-	CASSKANSQAYNEQFF	TGTGCCAGCAGCAAAGCGAATAGCCAAGCCTACAATGAGCAGTTCTTC
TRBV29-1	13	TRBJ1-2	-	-	CSVESLGWHGYTF	TGCAGCGTTGAGAGTCTGGGTTGGCATGGCTACACCTTC
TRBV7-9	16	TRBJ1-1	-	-	CASSLEVMRGAMGAFF	TGTGCCAGCAGCTTAGAAGTTATGAGGGGCGCGATGGGCGCTTTCTTT
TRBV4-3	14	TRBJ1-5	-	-	CASSQAWRDQPQHF	TGCGCCAGCAGCCAGGCATGGAGGGATCAGCCCCAGCATTTT
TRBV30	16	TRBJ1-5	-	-	CAWSRAGAGINQPQHF	TGTGCCTGGAGTAGGGCAGGAGCGGGGATCAATCAGCCCCAGCATTTT
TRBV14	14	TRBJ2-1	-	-	CASSQVLGYNEQFF	TGTGCCAGCAGCCAAGTTCTGGGCTACAATGAGCAGTTCTTC
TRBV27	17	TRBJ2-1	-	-	CASSLSAGSFSYNEQFF	TGTGCCAGCAGTTTATCGGCGGGGTCATTTTCCTACAATGAGCAGTTCTTC
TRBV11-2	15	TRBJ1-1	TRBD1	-	CASSRTGTGNTEAFF	TGTGCCAGCAGCCGCACCGGGACAGGGAACACTGAAGCTTTCTTT
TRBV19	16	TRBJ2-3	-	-	CASSTPRDRSLDTQYF	TGTGCCAGTAGTACACCCCGGGACCGTTCCTTGGATACGCAGTATTTT
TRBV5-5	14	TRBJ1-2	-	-	CASSLGRALYGYTF	TGTGCCAGCAGCTTGGGCAGGGCCCTCTATGGCTACACCTTC
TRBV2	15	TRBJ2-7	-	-	CASSERGPHSYEQYF	TGTGCCAGCAGTGAGCGGGGACCCCACTCCTACGAGCAGTACTTC
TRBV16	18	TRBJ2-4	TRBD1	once	CASSPNRGPTLTKNIQYF	TGTGCCAGCAGCCCGAACAGGGGGCCGACGTTAACCAAAAACATTCAGTACTTC
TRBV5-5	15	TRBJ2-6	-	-	CASSRGVSGANVLTF	TGTGCCAGCAGCAGGGGGGTCTCTGGGGCCAACGTCCTGACTTTC
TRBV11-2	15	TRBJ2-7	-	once	CASSLGRDWDYEQYF	TGTGCCAGCAGCTTAGGCCGGGACTGGGACTACGAGCAGTACTTC
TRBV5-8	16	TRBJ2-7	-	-	CASSPPKKKGTYEQYF	TGTGCCAGCAGCCCCCCTAAAAAGAAAGGGACCTACGAGCAGTACTTC